The source of this TCR beta chain is a study of cytomegalovirus exposure and HLA in healthy donors. Here immunoSEQ multiplex PCR was the method, and the copy in TCRdb shows in-frame clones only, minus some. The repertoire holds 130,000 or so clones, about 88% seen once, with roughly 1.2% in the top ten. Germline lookup yields CDR1 LNHDA and CDR2 SQIVND (reference sequence). The CDR3 has 13 residues. V was clipped by 4 bases and J by 6 bases, with 12 bases between them. The chain employs TRBV19 and TRBJ1-2, with a tentative D call TRBD1 (6 bases). Sequences were obtained from PBMCs. The clonotype originates from a woman between 18 and 29 years old in good health and CMV-seronegative. CDR3: CASSNGQSHGYTF. CDR3 nucleotides: TGTGCCAGTAGTAACGGACAGTCTCATGGCTACACCTTC.